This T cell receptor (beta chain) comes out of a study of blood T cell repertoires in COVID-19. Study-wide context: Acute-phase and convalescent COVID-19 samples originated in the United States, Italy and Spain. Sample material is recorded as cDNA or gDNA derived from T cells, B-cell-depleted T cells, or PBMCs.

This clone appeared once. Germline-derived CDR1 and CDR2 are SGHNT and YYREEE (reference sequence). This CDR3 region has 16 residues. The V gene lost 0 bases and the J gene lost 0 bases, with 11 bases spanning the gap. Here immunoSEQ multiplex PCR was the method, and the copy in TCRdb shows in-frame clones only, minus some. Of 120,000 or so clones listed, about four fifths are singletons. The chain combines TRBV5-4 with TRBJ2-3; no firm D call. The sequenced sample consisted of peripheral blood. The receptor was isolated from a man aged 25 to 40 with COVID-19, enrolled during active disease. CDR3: CASSLATDLSTDTQYF. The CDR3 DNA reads TGTGCCAGCAGCTTGGCTACTGATTTGAGCACAGATACGCAGTATTTT.